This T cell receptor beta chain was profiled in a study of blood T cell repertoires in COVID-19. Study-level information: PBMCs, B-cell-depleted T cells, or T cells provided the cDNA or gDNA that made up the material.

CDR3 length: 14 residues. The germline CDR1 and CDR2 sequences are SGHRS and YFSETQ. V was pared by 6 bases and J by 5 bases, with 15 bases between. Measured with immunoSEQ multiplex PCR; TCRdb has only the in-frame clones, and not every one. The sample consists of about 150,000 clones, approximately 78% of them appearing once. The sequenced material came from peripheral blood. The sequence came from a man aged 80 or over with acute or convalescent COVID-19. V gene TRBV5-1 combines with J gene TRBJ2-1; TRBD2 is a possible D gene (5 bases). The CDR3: CASTSGVSNNEQFF. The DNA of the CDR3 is TGCGCCAGCACCTCCGGGGTCTCAAACAATGAGCAGTTCTTC.